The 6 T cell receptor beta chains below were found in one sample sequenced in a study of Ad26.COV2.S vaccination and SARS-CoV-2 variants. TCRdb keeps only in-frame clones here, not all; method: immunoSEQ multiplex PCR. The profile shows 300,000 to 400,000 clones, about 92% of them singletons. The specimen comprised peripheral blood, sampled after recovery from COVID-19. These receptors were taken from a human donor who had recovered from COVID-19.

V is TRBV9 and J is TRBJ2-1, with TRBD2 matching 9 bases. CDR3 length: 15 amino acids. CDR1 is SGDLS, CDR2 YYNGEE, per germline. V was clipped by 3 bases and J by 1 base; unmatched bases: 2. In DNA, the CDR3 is TGTGCCAGCAGCGAGCGGGGGGTATCCTACAATGAGCAGTTCTTC. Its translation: CASSERGVSYNEQFF.

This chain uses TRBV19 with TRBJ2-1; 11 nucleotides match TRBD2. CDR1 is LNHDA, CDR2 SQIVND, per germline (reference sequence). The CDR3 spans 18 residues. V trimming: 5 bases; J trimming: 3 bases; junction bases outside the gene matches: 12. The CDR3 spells CASSPTSLAGVFYNEQFF. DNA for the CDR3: TGTGCCAGTAGTCCAACCTCACTAGCGGGGGTCTTCTACAATGAGCAGTTCTTC.

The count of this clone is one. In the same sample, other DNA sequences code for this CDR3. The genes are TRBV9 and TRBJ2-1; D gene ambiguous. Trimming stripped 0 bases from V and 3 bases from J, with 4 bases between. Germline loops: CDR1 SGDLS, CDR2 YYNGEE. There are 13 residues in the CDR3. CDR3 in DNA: TGTGCCAGCAGCGTAGGACGCTACAATGAGCAGTTCTTC. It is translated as CASSVGRYNEQFF.

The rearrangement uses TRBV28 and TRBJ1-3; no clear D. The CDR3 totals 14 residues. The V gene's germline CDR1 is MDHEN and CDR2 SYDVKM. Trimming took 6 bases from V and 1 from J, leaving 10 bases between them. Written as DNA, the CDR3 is TGTGCCAGCAGCCATACAGCTTCTGGAAACACCATATATTTT. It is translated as CASSHTASGNTIYF.

For the CDR3, the DNA is TGTGCCAGTCCAACCGGGACACAAGGCGAGCAGTACTTC. This codes for CASPTGTQGEQYF. This chain connects TRBV21-1 to TRBJ2-7; the table's D call of TRBD1 was not tested on the DNA. TRBV21-1 is classified as a pseudogene. The CDR3 contains 13 residues.

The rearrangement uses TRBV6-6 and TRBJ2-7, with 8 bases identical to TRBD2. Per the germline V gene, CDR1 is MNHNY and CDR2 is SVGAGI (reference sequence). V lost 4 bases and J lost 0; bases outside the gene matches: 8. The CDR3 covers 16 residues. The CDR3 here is CASSSSGTRYSYEQYF. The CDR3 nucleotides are TGTGCCAGCAGTTCATCCGGGACTAGGTACTCCTACGAGCAGTACTTC.